The entry below describes one TCR beta chain. The antigen is not known. The germline V and J ends were trimmed by 5 bases and 6 bases, with 13 bases remaining between them. Germline V lookup: CDR1 LNHNV, CDR2 YYDKDF (reference sequence). This CDR3 comprises 13 residues. The method was immunoSEQ multiplex PCR; TCRdb's version includes in-frame clones alone and lacks a portion of them. The sample carries about 120,000 clones, about 88% recorded once. The sample comes from a study of T cell responses to AZD1222 COVID-19 vaccine. Study context: Analyses pooled second doses at about 4 or about 12 weeks. General observations from the study: Researchers report vaccine-associated CD4 TCRs spanning spike, with dominance at 160-218 and 743-854. Unmutated regions of variants are reportedly targeted by nearly half of spike-specific TCRs.

The source is an adult in good health. The genes are TRBV15 and TRBJ2-5; D ambiguous. This specimen consisted of peripheral blood, obtained on day 0 of AZD1222 vaccination. The CDR3 region is CATSPGPAQTQYF. CDR3 sequence (DNA): TGTGCCACCAGCCCCGGGCCCGCCCAGACCCAGTACTTC.